The 30 T cell receptor beta chains reported below all come from one sample, sequenced in a study of beta chain features in type 1 diabetes. Study results and caveats: In every one of the four CD4+ subsets, TCRB CDR3s were moderately but significantly shorter in Type 1 diabetes patients.

Reverse transcribing all isolated RNA meant expressed TCRB transcripts were sequenced. The data were produced by immunoSEQ multiplex PCR, yet TCRdb's version contains in-frame clones alone and is incomplete. This table holds over 40,000 clones, 60% to 75% found once. These receptors' antigens are unknown. Sequenced: Tregs from blood. Receptor source: a young man with type 1 diabetes. Some clones in this sample may be carry-over from other donors' samples.

This clone was seen only a few times. The chain uses TRBV6-6 and TRBJ2-5; D gene uncertain. The CDR3 covers 16 residues. Trimming removed 6 bases from V and 1 base from J, with 18 bases in between. Germline V CDR1 and CDR2: MNHNY, SVGAGI (reference sequence). The CDR3 is CASRPSPSGSQETQYF. The CDR3 nucleotides read TGTGCCAGCAGGCCATCCCCTTCCGGTTCCCAAGAGACCCAGTACTTC.

The rearrangement uses TRBV18 and TRBJ2-7, with 9 bases fitting TRBD1. CDR1 and CDR2 from the germline V gene are KGHSH and LQKENI. With 1 base clipped from V and 0 bases from J, the junction kept 4 bases outside the gene matches. This CDR3 comprises 16 residues. The CDR3 DNA reads as TGTGCCAGCTCACCACTGACGACAGGGGGCTCCTACGAGCAGTACTTC. Amino acid sequence: CASSPLTTGGSYEQYF.

V is TRBV4-2 and J is TRBJ2-6; tentative D call: TRBD2 (7 bases). CDR1 and CDR2 (germline): LGHNA, YNFKEQ. The CDR3 is 19 residues long. The V and J ends lost 2 bases and 2 bases respectively, with 19 bases between them. The CDR3 here is CASSQQLSRGAAGANVLTF. The DNA for the CDR3 is TGTGCCAGCAGCCAACAGTTGAGCCGGGGGGCGGCTGGGGCCAACGTCCTGACTTTC.

The genes are TRBV18 and TRBJ1-5; 8 bases match TRBD1. V lost 6 bases, J lost 5 bases, and 6 bases stayed unmatched. The CDR3 sequence is 14 residues long. Germline CDR1 is KGHSH and CDR2 is LQKENI. The CDR3 DNA reads TGTGCCAGCTCCCTGACAGGGGTGGATCAGCCCCAGCATTTT. Translation: CASSLTGVDQPQHF.

This chain uses TRBV5-4 with TRBJ2-5; 7 positions match TRBD2. Per germline, CDR1 SGHNT and CDR2 YYREEE (reference sequence). V shed 0 bases, J shed 5 bases, and the junction held 7 bases outside the gene matches. There are 15 residues in the CDR3. Here the CDR3 reads CASSLGVTSAETQYF. CDR3 in DNA: TGTGCCAGCAGCTTGGGTGTAACTAGCGCGGAGACCCAGTACTTC.

This rearrangement joins TRBV27 to TRBJ1-1, with unresolved D. The CDR3 consists of 16 residues. Germline V gene data show CDR1 as MNHEY and CDR2 as SMNVEV (reference sequence). V was trimmed by 4 bases and J by 1 base, leaving 16 bases between them. The CDR3 region is CASSSTPTGKNTEAFF. In DNA, the CDR3 is TGTGCCAGCAGTTCTACCCCGACTGGCAAGAACACTGAAGCTTTCTTT.

This clone has more than one count but fewer than ten. V is TRBV10-2 and J is TRBJ2-7; 11 bases are a match to TRBD1. Germline CDR1 and CDR2: WSHSY and SAAADI. The CDR3 has 15 residues. V lost 6 bases to trimming and J lost 5 bases; unmatched junction nucleotides: 9. CDR3 residues: CASRNGTGGFNEQYF. CDR3 DNA sequence: TGCGCCAGCAGAAACGGGACAGGGGGTTTTAACGAGCAGTACTTC.

This clone showed up just a few times. The V and J genes are TRBV29-1 and TRBJ2-5; weak D call: TRBD1 (6 bases). The ends were cut back, 4 bases at V and 2 bases at J, with 11 bases in the middle. The germline gives CDR1 SQVTM, CDR2 ANQGSEA. This CDR3 spans 13 amino acids. The CDR3 loop reads CSVVGDMQETQYF. In DNA, the CDR3 is TGCAGCGTTGTAGGGGACATGCAAGAGACCCAGTACTTC.

This clone has just one count. The rearrangement links TRBV28 to TRBJ1-6; D gene uncertain. V was cut by 6 bases and J by 0 bases, with 12 bases left in between. In germline, CDR1 is MDHEN, CDR2 SYDVKM. This CDR3 has 16 residues. CDR3: CASSLLISSYNSPLHF. The CDR3 bases are TGTGCCAGCAGCCTCCTTATCAGCTCCTATAATTCACCCCTCCACTTT.

The chain combines TRBV28 with TRBJ2-1; the match to TRBD2 covers 7 bases. There are 12 residues in the CDR3. Germline V gene sequence: CDR1 MDHEN, CDR2 SYDVKM. The ends lost 5 bases at V and 12 bases at J; junction bases unmatched: 7. The CDR3 spells CASSQRTSRQFF. CDR3 bases: TGTGCCAGCAGTCAACGGACTAGTAGGCAGTTCTTC. The full variable domain, its missing parts supplied by reference TRBV28 and TRBJ2-1, is DVKVTQSSRYLVKRTGEKVFLECVQDMDHENMFWYRQDPGLGLRLIYFSYDVKMKEKGDIPEGYSVSREKKERFSLILESASTNQTSMYLCASSQRTSRQFFGPGTRLTVL.

The rearrangement links TRBV5-1 to TRBJ2-3; 8 bases are shared with TRBD2. Germline CDR1 and CDR2: SGHRS and YFSETQ. The CDR3 is 16 residues long. The junction had 9 bases not matched to a gene; V was cut back by 4 bases and J by 2 bases. The CDR3 loop reads CASSRSGDPLTDTQYF. CDR3 bases: TGCGCCAGCAGCCGTAGCGGGGACCCTCTCACAGATACGCAGTATTTT.

The genes are TRBV28 and TRBJ2-2, with unresolved D. The V end lost 4 bases, the J end lost 4 bases, and 4 bases lay between the germline ends. The germline gives CDR1 MDHEN, CDR2 SYDVKM. The CDR3 has 12 residues. The chain's CDR3 is CASSSFTGELFF. CDR3 sequence (DNA): TGTGCCAGCAGTTCTTTCACCGGGGAGCTGTTTTTT.

V gene TRBV19 combines with J gene TRBJ2-4; TRBD1 aligns across 8 bases. The CDR3 has 18 residues. V lost 6 bases, J lost 4 bases, and 17 bases stayed unmatched. Per the germline V gene, CDR1 is LNHDA and CDR2 is SQIVND (reference sequence). The CDR3 spells CASSPDFQGAGSKNIQYF. CDR3 sequence (DNA): TGTGCCAGTAGCCCCGATTTCCAGGGGGCTGGGAGTAAAAACATTCAGTACTTC.

The V and J genes are TRBV5-4 and TRBJ2-7; D is possibly TRBD1 (6 bases). Trimming stripped 4 bases from V and 4 bases from J, with 21 bases between. This CDR3 has 16 amino acids. CDR1 SGHNT and CDR2 YYREEE come from the germline V gene (reference sequence). This chain's CDR3 is CASSPGTPQIAYEQYF. Written as DNA, the CDR3 is TGTGCCAGCAGCCCCGGGACACCCCAAATTGCGTACGAGCAGTACTTC.

The chain combines TRBV9 with TRBJ2-3; D remains ambiguous. The germline V and J ends were trimmed by 4 bases and 2 bases, with 5 bases remaining between them. The CDR3 is 12 amino acids. CDR1 is SGDLS, CDR2 YYNGEE, per germline. CDR3 in DNA: TGTGCCAGCAGCTCAATCACAGATACGCAGTATTTT. Its translation: CASSSITDTQYF.

This chain connects TRBV7-2 to TRBJ1-6; maybe TRBD1 (5 bases). The CDR3 runs to 13 residues. Germline-derived CDR1 and CDR2 are SGHTA and FQGNSA. V was pared by 5 bases and J by 11 bases, with 13 bases between. CDR3 DNA: TGTGCCAGCAGCCCCGGACCGGGGGCACCCCTCCACTTT. Translating it yields CASSPGPGAPLHF.

V is TRBV5-6 and J is TRBJ1-2; 8 bases match TRBD1. The CDR3 is 14 residues long. Germline trimming cut 5 bases from V and 6 bases from J; bases unmatched to any gene: 9. Germline V gives CDR1 SGHDT, CDR2 YYEEEE. As DNA, the CDR3 is TGTGCCAGCAGACGTCAGGGGGCCCAGAATGGCTACACCTTC. It yields the protein CASRRQGAQNGYTF.

CDR3 residues: CASSPGPGEQYF. Here the CDR3 DNA reads TGTGCCAGCAGCCCCGGACCGGGAGAGCAGTACTTC. The rearrangement links TRBV11-2 to TRBJ2-7; TRBD2 might be the D (5 bases). There are 12 residues in the CDR3. Germline V gives CDR1 SGHAT, CDR2 FQNNGV. With 5 bases removed from V and 7 bases from J, the gap between germline ends came to 12 bases.

Only a few counts were recorded for this clone. The chain carries TRBV29-1 and TRBJ2-1; D perhaps matches TRBD1 (6 bases). The CDR3 runs to 12 residues. The V and J ends lost 8 bases and 4 bases respectively, with 12 bases between them. From germline, CDR1 is SQVTM and CDR2 ANQGSEA. The CDR3 sequence is CSWGRGYNEQFF. CDR3 in DNA: TGCAGCTGGGGTAGGGGGTACAATGAGCAGTTCTTC.

The chain links TRBV7-2 to TRBJ1-5; maybe TRBD1 (6 bases). The CDR3 has 17 amino acids. Germline V gene sequence: CDR1 SGHTA, CDR2 FQGNSA. Between the trimmed V and J ends, which lost 2 bases and 0 bases, there was a span of 14 bases. CDR3 nucleotides: TGTGCCAGCAGCTTAACGGGGGGCCCCTATAGCAATCAGCCCCAGCATTTT. This translates into CASSLTGGPYSNQPQHF.

The rearrangement joins TRBV9 to TRBJ2-7; D is uncertain. The CDR3 runs 12 residues. V was cut by 4 bases and J by 4 bases, with 9 bases left in between. From germline, CDR1 is SGDLS and CDR2 YYNGEE. The CDR3 DNA reads as TGTGCCAGCAGCCTCTCCCCTTACGAGCAGTACTTC. Translated: CASSLSPYEQYF.

The rearrangement joins TRBV29-1 to TRBJ2-7, with 8 bases that match TRBD1. Germline lookup yields CDR1 SQVTM and CDR2 ANQGSEA. The CDR3 sequence is 12 residues long. The V segment lost 3 bases and the J segment 5 bases; nucleotides outside the gene matches: 3. The CDR3 reads CSVEGQVNEQYF. The CDR3 coding sequence is TGCAGCGTTGAGGGACAGGTCAACGAGCAGTACTTC.

In this sample, this clone turned up a few times. This chain joins TRBV14 and TRBJ1-2; 7 bases agree with TRBD1. This CDR3 comprises 12 residues. V was clipped by 3 bases and J by 8 bases; unmatched bases: 3. Germline loops: CDR1 SGHDN, CDR2 FVKESK. This CDR3 is CASSQTGSGYTF. The CDR3 nucleotides read TGTGCCAGCAGCCAGACAGGGAGCGGCTACACCTTC.

This chain uses TRBV29-1 with TRBJ2-7; D possibly corresponds to TRBD2 (7 bases). Trimming cost V 6 bases and J 6 bases, with 15 bases left between them. In germline, CDR1 is SQVTM, CDR2 ANQGSEA. CDR3 length: 12 amino acids. This chain's CDR3 is CSVDGRGAEQYF. CDR3 DNA: TGCAGCGTAGACGGACGGGGGGCCGAGCAGTACTTC.

The CDR3 nucleotides are TGTGCCAGCAGCTCAACTCACAGGGGCTTCGAGAATTCACCCCTCCACTTT. Translating it yields CASSSTHRGFENSPLHF. The rearrangement links TRBV7-2 to TRBJ1-6, with 7 nucleotides matching TRBD1. The germline V gene encodes CDR1 SGHTA and CDR2 FQGNSA. The CDR3 runs to 17 residues. Losses at the gene ends were 4 bases for V and 7 bases for J; bases not matched to a gene: 13.

The chain couples TRBV20-1 to TRBJ1-1; no definite D call. The CDR3 is made up of 11 amino acids. From germline, CDR1 is DFQATT and CDR2 SNEGSKA (reference sequence). V lost 5 bases to trimming and J lost 0 bases, with 4 bases between them. Written as DNA, the CDR3 is TGCAGTGCTCAGATGAACACTGAAGCTTTCTTT. The encoded protein is CSAQMNTEAFF.

The chain employs TRBV19 and TRBJ2-1; 7 nucleotides line up with TRBD1. The CDR3 loop spans 13 amino acids. Germline loops: CDR1 LNHDA, CDR2 SQIVND (reference sequence). V dropped 11 bases and J dropped 3; count of bases not matched to a gene: 7. CDR3: CACRQGVYNEQFF. The DNA for the CDR3 is TGTGCCTGTCGACAGGGTGTCTACAATGAGCAGTTCTTC.

This chain uses TRBV5-4 with TRBJ2-7; no clear D. The germline V gene encodes CDR1 SGHNT and CDR2 YYREEE (reference sequence). The length of the CDR3 is 12 residues. Deletions cut 4 bases from V and 6 bases from J, with 11 bases between. This CDR3 reads CASSLPLAEQYF. The CDR3 DNA sequence: TGTGCCAGCAGCCTCCCCTTGGCCGAGCAGTACTTC.

V usage is TRBV7-9 and J usage is TRBJ1-4; tentatively, D is TRBD1 (6 bases). CDR1 SEHNR and CDR2 FQNEAQ come from the germline V gene (reference sequence). The CDR3 runs 14 residues. V was shortened by 1 base and J by 8 bases, with 11 bases between the two germline ends. DNA of the CDR3: TGTGCCAGCAGCTTAGGGACAGACGGAGAAAAACTGTTTTTT. It encodes CASSLGTDGEKLFF.

V and J are TRBV6-4 and TRBJ1-2; D gene ambiguous. Trimming removed 6 bases at V and 4 bases at J, with 9 bases between. Germline values: CDR1 MRHNA, CDR2 SNTAGT. This CDR3 spans 12 amino acids. CDR3 nucleotide sequence: TGTGCCAGCAGCGACCGAGGCTATGGCTACACCTTC. Translated, it gives CASSDRGYGYTF.